The entry below gives a single T cell receptor beta chain sequence along with its context. This specimen belongs to a study of blood T cell repertoires in COVID-19. Study background: PBMCs, B-cell-depleted T cells, or T cells provided the cDNA or gDNA that made up the material.

Profiled with immunoSEQ multiplex PCR; TCRdb holds only in-frame clones, not every one. Of some 250,000 clones listed, about 86% are singletons. Trimming removed 5 bases at V and 7 bases at J, with 9 bases between. Germline values: CDR1 SGHTA, CDR2 FQGTGA. CDR3 length: 13 residues. Sequencing used peripheral blood. This sequence was found in a woman aged 25 to 39 who had recovered from COVID-19. V usage is TRBV7-3 and J usage is TRBJ1-6; D is unclear. In nucleotides, the CDR3 is TGTGCCAGCAGCACCTCACTGAATTCACCCCTCCACTTT. Residues: CASSTSLNSPLHF.